This is a list of T cell receptor beta chains from one sample in a study of T cell responses to AZD1222 COVID-19 vaccine. Assay: immunoSEQ multiplex PCR; the TCRdb copy retains only in-frame clones and omits some. In the table there are around 130,000 clones, approximately 93% of which are singletons. This specimen was peripheral blood, taken on day 0 of AZD1222 vaccination. The receptor source for this set is an adult in good health. Each CDR3 is given with its conserved first and last residue. The D gene is left open where the match is weak. Part of the rows lack a size; the others show once, few, many or a class for expanded clones.

abundance,j_gene,d_gene,v_gene,CDR3nt,CDR3aa
-,TRBJ2-1,-,TRBV11-3,TGTGCCAGCAGCCCCCCCCGACAGGCAAACAATTACAATGAGCAGTTCTTC,CASSPPRQANNYNEQFF
-,TRBJ1-1,-,TRBV30,TGTGCCTGGCACCGCCAGAACACTGAAGCTTTCTTT,CAWHRQNTEAFF
-,TRBJ2-3,TRBD2,TRBV18,TGTGCCAGCTCACCGGGACTAGCGGGAGCCGCTAGCACAGATACGCAGTATTTT,CASSPGLAGAASTDTQYF
-,TRBJ1-1,-,TRBV27,TGTGCCAGCACCGAGAAGGCACATAGACAGAACACTGAAGCTTTCTTT,CASTEKAHRQNTEAFF
-,TRBJ2-7,-,TRBV18,TGTGCCAGCTCACCATTGAGCCTCCGGAAACAAGCCCAGTACGAGCAGTACTTC,CASSPLSLRKQAQYEQYF
-,TRBJ1-4,-,TRBV27,TGTGCCAGCAGTTTTGGGGCTGGTGACTGGGGTGAAAAACTGTTTTTT,CASSFGAGDWGEKLFF
-,TRBJ1-1,-,TRBV4-3,TGCGCCAGCGGACATATGAACACTGAAGCTTTCTTT,CASGHMNTEAFF
-,TRBJ2-7,TRBD2,TRBV5-1,TGCGCCAGCAGCCCCGGACTAGCGGGAGGGTTCTCCTACGAGCAGTACTTC,CASSPGLAGGFSYEQYF
-,TRBJ1-2,-,TRBV18,TGTGCCAGCTCACGCGGGCGGGGAGATAACTATGGCTACACCTTC,CASSRGRGDNYGYTF
-,TRBJ1-2,-,TRBV28,TGTGCCAGCAGTTTAGGGCCAGCTGGAGGAGGATATGGCTACACCTTC,CASSLGPAGGGYGYTF
-,TRBJ1-1,TRBD1,TRBV3-1/TRBV3-2,TGTGCCAGCAGCCATCAGGGGGACACTGAAGCTTTCTTT,CASSHQGDTEAFF
-,TRBJ1-1,-,TRBV28,-,CASSSSWGQGIGIFF
-,TRBJ2-7,TRBD1,TRBV5-1,TGCGCCAGCAGCCCAATGACAGGGAATCAAAAGTACTTC,CASSPMTGNQKYF
-,TRBJ1-5,-,TRBV19,TGTGCCAGTACTAAGAAGACAGACGAAGGTTGGCCCCAGCATTTT,CASTKKTDEGWPQHF
-,TRBJ1-5,-,TRBV7-2,TGTGCCAGCAGCTACAGGGTAAATCAGCCCCAGCATTTT,CASSYRVNQPQHF
-,TRBJ2-7,-,TRBV12-1,TGTGCCAGCAGCTTTGCCCGACCCCTAGCGGGGAAATCCTACGAGCAGTACTTC,CASSFARPLAGKSYEQYF
-,TRBJ2-6,-,TRBV24-1,TGTGCCACCAGTGAGAGGGCGGGGGCCAACGTCCTGACTTTC,CATSERAGANVLTF
-,TRBJ1-2,-,TRBV20-1,TGCAGTGCTAGTCAGCTCTCGGGGAAAGGCTACACCTTC,CSASQLSGKGYTF
-,TRBJ1-6,-,TRBV3-1/TRBV3-2,TGTGCCAGCAGGCGGGGGTTCGATTCACCCCTCCACTTT,CASRRGFDSPLHF
-,TRBJ1-5,TRBD1,TRBV7-8,TGTGCCAGCAGCTTAATGGGGTGGACAGGGCCCCAGCATTTT,CASSLMGWTGPQHF
-,TRBJ1-3,-,TRBV11-2,TGTGCCAGCAGCTTACGGCAGGAAAACACCATATATTTT,CASSLRQENTIYF
-,TRBJ2-3,TRBD2,TRBV19,TGTGCCAGTAGGTGGAAAGCGGGAGGGCCAGATACGCAGTATTTT,CASRWKAGGPDTQYF
-,TRBJ2-2,-,TRBV5-6,TGTGCCAGCAGCTCGGACACGAACACCGGGGAGCTGTTTTTT,CASSSDTNTGELFF
once,TRBJ2-7,TRBD2,TRBV14,TGTGCCAGCAGCCCAGGGACTAGCGGGATCGGAGAGCAGTACTTC,CASSPGTSGIGEQYF
-,TRBJ2-3,-,TRBV28,TGTGCCAGCAGATACGGACGGATCAGCACAGATACGCAGTATTTT,CASRYGRISTDTQYF
-,TRBJ2-5,-,TRBV19,TGTGCCAGTACAGCGACAGGAGGTTCGTTCGGGACCCAGTACTTC,CASTATGGSFGTQYF
-,TRBJ2-2,-,TRBV10-3,TGTGCCATCAGTGACTCTACCGGGGAGCTGTTTTTT,CAISDSTGELFF
-,TRBJ1-5,TRBD1,TRBV6-4,TGTGCCAGCAGTGACCCTACCGGGACAGGGTACGGCAATCAGCCCCAGCATTTT,CASSDPTGTGYGNQPQHF
-,TRBJ1-3,-,TRBV28,TGTGCCAGCAGTCCAAACAGAGATTTCTCTGGAAACACCATATATTTT,CASSPNRDFSGNTIYF
-,TRBJ1-5,-,TRBV2,TGTGCCAGCAGCAACAATAGGGTTCAGCCCCAGCATTTT,CASSNNRVQPQHF
-,TRBJ2-1,-,TRBV18,TGTGCCAGCTCAGAAAGACAGGACCTCTACAATGAGCAGTTCTTC,CASSERQDLYNEQFF
-,TRBJ1-1,-,TRBV19,TGTGCCAGTAGTATATCCGGGGGGAACACTGAAGCTTTCTTT,CASSISGGNTEAFF
-,TRBJ2-1,TRBD1,TRBV9,TGTGCCAGCAGCGTAGGAACAGGGGGCAGGAATGAGCAGTTCTTC,CASSVGTGGRNEQFF